Below are 3 T cell receptor beta chains sequenced from a single sample in a study of blood T cell repertoires in COVID-19. Profiled with immunoSEQ multiplex PCR; TCRdb holds only in-frame clones, not every one. The sample lists about 280,000 clones, 70% to 90% occurring once. Material for sequencing was PBMCs or T cells enriched from blood (not recorded which). The receptor set was obtained from a woman aged 25-40 years with acute COVID-19.

This sequence joins TRBV19 and TRBJ1-1; TRBD1 matches 9 bases. From germline, CDR1 is LNHDA and CDR2 SQIVND (reference sequence). J gave up 4 bases and V 5 bases, and 11 bases lay outside the gene matches. The CDR3 loop spans 16 amino acids. CDR3 protein: CASSSRVGQGITEAFF. As DNA, the CDR3 is TGTGCCAGTAGTTCAAGAGTGGGACAGGGTATCACTGAAGCTTTCTTT.

As concerns this clone: The junction and the germline gene differ at one end; a read error may be behind it. The rearrangement joins TRBV2 to TRBJ2-3; the match to TRBD1 covers 7 bases. The CDR3 consists of 14 residues. In germline, CDR1 is SNHLY, CDR2 FYNNEI. CDR3: CASGEGRGTDTQYF. Written as DNA, the CDR3 is TGTGCCAGCGGTGAGGGCAGGGGGACAGATACGCAGTATTTT. The full variable domain, its missing parts supplied by reference TRBV2 and TRBJ2-3, is EPEVTQTPSHQVTQMGQEVILRCVPISNHLYFYWYRQILGQKVEFLVSFYNNEISEKSEIFDDQFSVERPDGSNFTLKIRSTKLEDSAMYFCASGEGRGTDTQYFGPGTRLTVL.

In its sample, this clone was seen a few times. The CDR3 region is CASSPVGTSTDTQYF. For the CDR3, the DNA is TGTGCCAGCTCACCCGTCGGGACTAGCACAGATACGCAGTATTTT. The chain has TRBV18 and TRBJ2-3; the D gene is possibly TRBD2 (6 bases). Trimming stripped 3 bases from V and 0 bases from J, with 10 bases between. Germline CDR1 reads KGHSH; CDR2 reads LQKENI. The CDR3 extends over 15 amino acids.